In its sample, the clone carrying this T cell receptor beta chain was seen many times. Its cognate antigen is unknown. Amplified TCR beta CDR3 regions were obtained using RNA transcripts as template. HTBI-primed RT-PCR formed the first round, and a multiplex PCR formed the second. From the multiplex PCR reads, TCRdb called clonotypes with MiXCR, one entry per CDR3 protein. The repertoire holds 500,000 to 600,000 distinct CDR3 sequences, under 40% seen once, with over 3.5% in the top ten. Trimming cost V 10 bases and J 3 bases, with 10 bases left between them. The germline CDR1 and CDR2 sequences are ENHRY and SYGVKD. CDR3 size: 13 residues. The sample originates from a study of Graves' ophthalmopathy and Graves' hyperthyroidism. Looking at the study overall: Absence of ophthalmopathy within 18 months of follow-up defined stable hyperthyroidism.

Regarding the study as a whole: Forecasting of ophthalmopathy progression by the model achieved almost 71% sensitivity and roughly 72% specificity. Blood was where most expanded thyroid clonotypes above 0.001 frequency also turned up. Stable hyperthyroidism and ophthalmopathy were told apart by a 13-signature model, which achieved almost 90% sensitivity and around 80% specificity.

Material: peripheral blood or thyroid tissue (not recorded which). The chain carries TRBV10-3 and TRBJ2-6; either TRBD1 or TRBD2 may supply D (5 bases each). This receptor was taken from an adult man with Graves' hyperthyroidism. CDR3 DNA: TGTGCCACCTGGGGGTATGGGGCCAACGTCCTGACTTTC. Amino acids: CATWGYGANVLTF.